The 20 T cell receptor beta chains presented below share a single source sample, sequenced in a study of T cell clones after liver transplantation. Profiled with immunoSEQ multiplex PCR; TCRdb holds only in-frame clones, not every one. The sample yields some 23,000 clones, over 55% seen once. Material: CD4+ T cells from blood, obtained before liver transplant. All receptors come from a human donor who received a liver transplant.

The chain links TRBV28 to TRBJ1-2, with D uncertain. Germline loops: CDR1 MDHEN, CDR2 SYDVKM. CDR3 length: 15 residues. V lost 10 bases and J 8 bases, leaving 26 bases between the germline ends. As DNA, the CDR3 is TGTGCCACCGAAATCAGCGGTGGGAGAAAAGGAGGCTACACCTTC. Amino acids: CATEISGGRKGGYTF.

This clone has only a few counts. CDR3 DNA: TGTGCCAGTACCGAGGGGGAATTCGGAGATACGCAGTATTTT. This translates into CASTEGEFGDTQYF. J is TRBJ2-3 and V is TRBV19; tentative D call: TRBD1 (6 bases). Germline V CDR1 and CDR2: LNHDA, SQIVND (reference sequence). The CDR3 covers 14 residues. Between the trimmed V and J ends, which lost 7 bases and 5 bases, there was a span of 16 bases.

The chain employs TRBV10-3 and TRBJ2-1; 8 nucleotides agree with TRBD2. The ends lost 7 bases at V and 2 bases at J; junction bases unmatched: 7. The CDR3 length is 15 residues. Per the germline V gene, CDR1 is ENHRY and CDR2 is SYGVKD. CDR3 region: CAINAGGFAYNEQFF. CDR3 sequence (DNA): TGTGCCATCAATGCGGGAGGCTTCGCCTACAATGAGCAGTTCTTC.

The rearrangement uses TRBV28 and TRBJ2-7; tentatively, D is TRBD2 (6 bases). The V end was cut by 9 bases, the J end by 3 bases, with 21 bases between. CDR1 and CDR2 from the germline V gene are MDHEN and SYDVKM. The CDR3 totals 15 residues. CDR3 residues: CARYFTGLFNYEQYV. CDR3 nucleotide sequence: TGTGCCAGGTATTTCACGGGACTTTTCAACTACGAGCAGTACGTC.

The rearrangement uses TRBV27 and TRBJ1-1, with 7 bases fitting TRBD1. Germline CDR1 reads MNHEY; CDR2 reads SMNVEV (reference sequence). V lost 2 bases and J lost 4; bases outside the gene matches: 16. The CDR3 has 18 residues. The CDR3 DNA sequence: TGTGCCAGCAGTTTAGGCCACCCCCAAGGGGGCGTAGGCACTGAAGCTTTCTTT. Encoded protein: CASSLGHPQGGVGTEAFF.

The chain employs TRBV7-8 and TRBJ2-2; D is unresolved. The V end lost 1 base, the J end lost 6 bases, and 6 bases lay between the germline ends. Germline V gives CDR1 SGHVS, CDR2 FQNEAQ. This CDR3 comprises 13 residues. The CDR3 region is CASSLGSAGELFF. The CDR3 nucleotides are TGTGCCAGCAGCTTAGGTAGTGCCGGGGAGCTGTTTTTT.

The chain carries TRBV18 and TRBJ2-5, with a tentative D call TRBD1 (5 bases). The CDR3 contains 14 residues. CDR1 and CDR2 from the germline V gene are KGHSH and LQKENI. V lost 2 bases, J lost 2 bases, and 9 bases lay in between. Written as DNA, the CDR3 is TGTGCCAGCTCACCAATAACAGGACAAGAGACCCAGTACTTC. This encodes CASSPITGQETQYF.

The gene calls are TRBV6-6 and TRBJ1-2; D may be TRBD1 (5 bases). CDR1 MNHNY and CDR2 SVGAGI come from the germline V gene (reference sequence). V dropped 6 bases and J dropped 2 bases, with 10 bases sitting between them. The CDR3 sequence is 13 residues long. The CDR3 DNA follows: TGTGCCAGCAGCTCGCAGGGAAACTATGGCTACACCTTC. Translating it yields CASSSQGNYGYTF.

The V and J genes are TRBV5-1 and TRBJ1-1; 7 bases fit TRBD1. The CDR3 totals 16 residues. Germline-derived CDR1 and CDR2 are SGHRS and YFSETQ. The J segment lost 0 bases and the V segment lost 0 bases, leaving 5 bases of the junction unmatched. The CDR3 nucleotides are TGCGCCAGCAGCTTGGATCCGGGACAGTTGAACACTGAAGCTTTCTTT. Encoded protein: CASSLDPGQLNTEAFF. Full variable domain (missing parts from reference TRBV5-1 and TRBJ1-1): KAGVTQTPRYLIKTRGQQVTLSCSPISGHRSVSWYQQTPGQGLQFLFEYFSETQRNKGNFPGRFSGRQFSNSRSEMNVSTLELGDSALYLCASSLDPGQLNTEAFFGQGTRLTVV.

Comments on this clone: At one of its ends the junction is not consistent with the germline gene, which may arise from a read error. This chain links TRBV9 with TRBJ2-7; 9 nucleotides match TRBD1. This CDR3 has 13 residues. From germline, CDR1 is SGDLS and CDR2 YYNGEE. The CDR3 protein is CPRPGTGFYEQYF. DNA for the CDR3: TGCCCCCGTCCCGGGACAGGGTTTTACGAGCAGTACTTC.

The chain combines TRBV7-9 with TRBJ2-7; 11 nucleotides align to TRBD1. CDR1 is SEHNR and CDR2 is FQNEAQ in the germline V gene (reference sequence). V lost 4 bases, J lost 7 bases, and 3 bases stayed unmatched. The CDR3 extends over 13 amino acids. CDR3 nucleotides: TGTGCCAGCAGCTGGACAGGGGGCATGGAGCAGTACTTC. Translated: CASSWTGGMEQYF. Full variable domain (outside the CDR3, taken from reference TRBV7-9 and TRBJ2-7): DTGVSQNPRHKITKRGQNVTFRCDPISEHNRLYWYRQTLGQGPEFLTYFQNEAQLEKSRLLSDRFSAERPKGSFSTLEIQRTEQGDSAMYLCASSWTGGMEQYFGPGTRLTVT.

The V gene is TRBV5-6, the J gene TRBJ1-5; TRBD1 matches 8 bases. From germline, CDR1 is SGHDT and CDR2 YYEEEE. The CDR3 sequence is 14 residues long. V lost 2 bases and J lost 6; bases outside the gene matches: 4. DNA for the CDR3: TGTGCCAGCAGCTTCTGGCAGGGGGCTCAGCCCCAGCATTTT. Residues: CASSFWQGAQPQHF.

CDR3 in DNA: TGTGCCAGCAGGCAAAGGACAGGGAGGCCCGGGGAGCTGTTTTTT. Its translation: CASRQRTGRPGELFF. J is TRBJ2-2 and V is TRBV6-6; 8 bases are shared with TRBD1. The CDR3 contains 15 residues. Germline CDR1 reads MNHNY; CDR2 reads SVGAGI (reference sequence). Trimming took 6 bases from V and 6 from J; bases not matched to a gene: 9.

The chain uses TRBV30 and TRBJ2-3; D remains unclear. The CDR3 sequence is 15 residues long. The germline V and J ends were trimmed by 8 bases and 0 bases, with 18 bases remaining between them. Germline V gene sequence: CDR1 GTSNPN, CDR2 SVGIG (reference sequence). Here the CDR3 DNA reads TGTGCCACTAACCTCCCTTCGACTAGCACAGATACGCAGTATTTT. Its protein product is CATNLPSTSTDTQYF.

This clone was seen more than once but under ten times. The chain uses TRBV4-2 and TRBJ1-4, with a weak D call TRBD1 (5 bases). The CDR3 runs 15 residues. Germline V gene data show CDR1 as LGHNA and CDR2 as YNFKEQ. V was cut by 3 bases and J by 8 bases, with 16 bases left in between. The chain's CDR3 is CASSQEQVVEEKLFF. The DNA of the CDR3 is TGTGCCAGCAGCCAGGAACAGGTAGTCGAGGAAAAACTGTTTTTT.

The chain is built from TRBV6-6 and TRBJ2-7; D remains ambiguous. The germline V gene encodes CDR1 MNHNY and CDR2 SVGAGI (reference sequence). Trimming cost V 0 bases and J 4 bases, with 7 bases left between them. The CDR3 runs to 13 residues. This chain's CDR3 is CASSYSIDYEQYV. The CDR3 DNA reads TGTGCCAGCAGTTACTCGATAGATTACGAGCAGTACGTC.

The rearrangement links TRBV15 to TRBJ2-5; the D is unclear. CDR1 and CDR2 (germline): LNHNV, YYDKDF (reference sequence). This CDR3 is 12 amino acids long. The ends were cut back, 3 bases at V and 2 bases at J, with 4 bases in the middle. CDR3 DNA sequence: TGTGCCACCAGCAGCTCGCAAGAGACCCAGTACTTC. As protein: CATSSSQETQYF.

The CDR3 sequence is CASSLDVNTEAFF. The CDR3 bases are TGTGCCAGCAGCTTAGATGTAAACACTGAAGCTTTCTTT. This chain joins TRBV7-2 and TRBJ1-1; D is unresolved. V lost 1 base and J 2 bases, leaving 5 bases between the germline ends. Germline CDR1 reads SGHTA; CDR2 reads FQGNSA. The CDR3 extends over 13 amino acids.

This clone has only one observation. This rearrangement joins TRBV30 to TRBJ2-2; D is ambiguous. Germline lookup yields CDR1 GTSNPN and CDR2 SVGIG (reference sequence). V shed 0 bases and J shed 2 bases, with 7 bases lying between them. This CDR3 is built from 14 residues. The CDR3 nucleotides read TGTGCCTGGAGTGTACAGAGAAACACCGGGGAGCTGTTTTTT. Residues: CAWSVQRNTGELFF.

This clone was detected only a few times. This sequence joins TRBV6-5 and TRBJ1-4, with 7 bases lining up with TRBD1. CDR3 length: 13 residues. Trimming cost V 5 bases and J 10 bases; bases outside gene matches: 7. Germline CDR1 MNHEY, CDR2 SVGAGI. The CDR3 nucleotides are TGTGCCAGCAGTAACAACAGGGGAGGAAAACTGTTTTTT. The encoded protein is CASSNNRGGKLFF.